This T cell receptor beta chain derives from a study of blood T cell repertoires in COVID-19. In the study overall: Material from acute and convalescent COVID-19 was sourced from the United States, Italy and Spain. PBMCs, B-cell-depleted T cells, or T cells provided the cDNA or gDNA that made up the material.

Patients in Seattle were enrolled during active infection, then followed longitudinally. The ends were cut back, 0 bases at V and 6 bases at J, with 9 bases in the middle. The CDR3 is 13 residues long. Germline V gene data show CDR1 as SGHVS and CDR2 as FQNEAQ. Source study methods: How many nucleated cells were present was estimated from reference gene primer amplification. Profiling relied on immunoSEQ multiplex PCR, and the TCRdb table lists in-frame clones only, not all of them. D and trimming come from the DNA, and the V and J calls and clone size come from that table. The sample lists about 200,000 clones, 84% occurring once.

This receptor was identified in a woman older than 75 with COVID-19, enrolled during active disease. Sequencing used peripheral blood. The gene calls are TRBV7-8 and TRBJ2-7, with TRBD2 as a possible D gene (6 bases). CDR3 sequence (DNA): TGTGCCAGCAGCTTAGCGCGGGGTAGCGAGCAGTACTTC. Amino acids: CASSLARGSEQYF.